This T cell receptor beta chain was identified during a study of cytomegalovirus exposure and HLA in healthy donors. Trimming at V came to 6 bases and at J to 9 bases, leaving 5 bases not matched to a gene. The germline V gene encodes CDR1 SGHVS and CDR2 FQNEAQ. The CDR3 is 14 residues long. This cohort consisted of healthy bone marrow donors. A multiplex PCR was run with 60 Vbeta primers and 13 Jbeta primers. Profiling relied on immunoSEQ multiplex PCR, and the TCRdb table lists in-frame clones only, not all of them. The table shows about 90,000 clones, with about 73% occurring only once. This rearrangement joins TRBV7-8 to TRBJ1-4, with 12 bases identical to TRBD1. The receptor comes from a woman aged 50 to 65 in good health and CMV-seropositive. Sample: PBMCs. The CDR3 is CASSLGTGGKKLFF. For the CDR3, the DNA is TGTGCCAGCAGTCTCGGGACAGGGGGCAAAAAACTGTTTTTT.